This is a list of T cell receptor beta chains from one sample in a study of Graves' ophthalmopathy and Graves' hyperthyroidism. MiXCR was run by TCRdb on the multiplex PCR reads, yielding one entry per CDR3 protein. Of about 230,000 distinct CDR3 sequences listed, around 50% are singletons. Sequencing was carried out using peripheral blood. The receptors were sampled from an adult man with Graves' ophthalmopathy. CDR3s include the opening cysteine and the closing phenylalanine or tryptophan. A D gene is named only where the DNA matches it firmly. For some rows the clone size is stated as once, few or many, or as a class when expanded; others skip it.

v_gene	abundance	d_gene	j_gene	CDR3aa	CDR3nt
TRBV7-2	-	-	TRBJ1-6	CASSLLPGRNSPLHF	TGTGCCAGCAGCTTATTACCAGGGCGGAATTCACCCCTCCACTTT
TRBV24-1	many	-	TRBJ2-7	CATSDPGRTYEQYF	TGTGCCACCAGTGACCCGGGACGGACCTACGAGCAGTACTTC
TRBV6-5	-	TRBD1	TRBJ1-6	CASRLLTGEVSPLHF	TGTGCCAGCAGACTTCTAACAGGGGAGGTCTCACCCCTCCACTTT
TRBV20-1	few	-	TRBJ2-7	CSAAGRYEQYF	TGCAGTGCCGCCGGTCGCTACGAGCAGTACTTC
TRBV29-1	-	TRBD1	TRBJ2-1	CSVLQGLGTGASYEQFF	TGCAGCGTCCTCCAGGGGCTCGGGACAGGGGCTTCCTACGAGCAGTTCTTC
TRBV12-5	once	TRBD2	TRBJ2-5	CASGSTSGRPQETQYF	TGTGCTAGTGGTTCGACTAGCGGGAGGCCCCAAGAGACCCAGTACTTC
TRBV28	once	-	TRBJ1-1	CASRRSEAFF	TGTGCCAGCAGGCGAAGCGAAGCTTTCTTT
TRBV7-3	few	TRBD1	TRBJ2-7	CASSHTGASYEQYF	TGTGCCAGCAGCCATACAGGGGCCTCCTACGAGCAGTACTTC
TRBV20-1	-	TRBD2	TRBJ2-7	CSAYTSGAPYEQYF	TGCAGTGCTTATACTAGCGGGGCACCCTACGAGCAGTACTTC
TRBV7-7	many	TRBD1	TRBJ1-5	CASSLVLWDRVLGNQPQHF	TGTGCTAGCAGCTTAGTCTTATGGGACAGGGTGCTGGGTAATCAGCCCCAGCATTTT
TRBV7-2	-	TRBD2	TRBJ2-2	CASSLDGGGLAGELFF	TGTGCCAGCAGCTTAGATGGGGGGGGATTAGCCGGGGAGCTGTTTTTT
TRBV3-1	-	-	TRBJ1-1	CASSQGGQQAFF	TGTGCCAGCAGCCAAGGGGGACAACAAGCTTTCTTT
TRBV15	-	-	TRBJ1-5	CATSREWGNNQPQHF	TGTGCCACCAGCAGAGAGTGGGGAAACAATCAGCCCCAGCATTTT
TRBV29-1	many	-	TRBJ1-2	CSVQGKNYGYTF	TGCAGCGTCCAGGGAAAGAACTATGGCTACACCTTC
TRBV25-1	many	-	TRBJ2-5	CASVPLVEETQYF	TGTGCCAGCGTCCCTCTAGTGGAAGAGACCCAGTACTTC